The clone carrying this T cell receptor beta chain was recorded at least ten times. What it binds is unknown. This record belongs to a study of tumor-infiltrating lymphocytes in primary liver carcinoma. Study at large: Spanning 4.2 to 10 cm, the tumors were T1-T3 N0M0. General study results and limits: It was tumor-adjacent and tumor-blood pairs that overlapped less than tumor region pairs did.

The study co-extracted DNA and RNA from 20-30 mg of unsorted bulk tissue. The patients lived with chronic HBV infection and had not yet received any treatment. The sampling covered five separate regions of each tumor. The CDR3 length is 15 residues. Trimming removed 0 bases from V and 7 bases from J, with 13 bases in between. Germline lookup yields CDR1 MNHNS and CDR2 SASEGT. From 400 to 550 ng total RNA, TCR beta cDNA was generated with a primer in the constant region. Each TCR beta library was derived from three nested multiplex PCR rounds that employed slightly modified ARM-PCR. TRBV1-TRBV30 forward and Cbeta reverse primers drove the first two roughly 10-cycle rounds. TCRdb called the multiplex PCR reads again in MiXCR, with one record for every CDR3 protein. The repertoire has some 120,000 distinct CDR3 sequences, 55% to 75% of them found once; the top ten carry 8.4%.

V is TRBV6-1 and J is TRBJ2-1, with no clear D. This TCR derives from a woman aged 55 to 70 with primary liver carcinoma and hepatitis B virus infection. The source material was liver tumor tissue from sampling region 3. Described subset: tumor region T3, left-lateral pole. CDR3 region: CASSEARSGSNEQFF. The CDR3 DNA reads TGTGCCAGCAGTGAAGCTAGGTCGGGCTCGAATGAGCAGTTCTTC.